One and the same sample provided the 9 T cell receptor beta chains below, sequenced in a study of blood T cell repertoires in COVID-19. Repertoires were generated with immunoSEQ multiplex PCR, while TCRdb's copy carries only in-frame clones and drops some. The sample records under 140,000 clones, approximately 70% being singletons. Material for sequencing was peripheral blood. These TCRs come from a woman aged 55-69 years with acute or convalescent COVID-19.

This sequence joins TRBV5-6 and TRBJ1-3; TRBD1 matches at 7 bases. Germline trimming cut 7 bases from V and 2 bases from J; bases unmatched to any gene: 6. The germline V gene encodes CDR1 SGHDT and CDR2 YYEEEE. This CDR3 has 14 residues. The CDR3 spells CASGLTGAGNTIYF. DNA of the CDR3: TGTGCCAGCGGCCTTACAGGGGCTGGAAACACCATATATTTT.

Points on this clone: Additional DNA sequences in this sample encode the identical CDR3. The rearrangement links TRBV11-2 to TRBJ1-2; D unresolved. Trimming shortened V by 3 bases and J by 8 bases, and 10 bases separated the two germline ends. This CDR3 spans 12 amino acids. Per the germline V gene, CDR1 is SGHAT and CDR2 is FQNNGV. The CDR3 region has the DNA TGTGCCAGCAGCTTCGCAGCGGGGGGCTACACCTTC. Its protein product is CASSFAAGGYTF.

This chain uses TRBV7-2 with TRBJ1-2; 9 positions match TRBD1. Germline lookup yields CDR1 SGHTA and CDR2 FQGNSA. The CDR3 is 17 residues long. The junction had 15 bases not matched to a gene; V was cut back by 5 bases and J by 5 bases. The CDR3 here is CASSRHPGQGRSYGYTF. The CDR3 DNA reads TGTGCCAGCAGCAGACATCCGGGACAGGGAAGATCATATGGCTACACCTTC. The full variable domain, with the rest looked up from reference TRBV7-2 and TRBJ1-2, is GAGVSQSPSNKVTEKGKDVELRCDPISGHTALYWYRQSLGQGLEFLIYFQGNSAPDKSGLPSDRFSAERTGGSVSTLTIQRTQQEDSAVYLCASSRHPGQGRSYGYTFGSGTRLTVV.

The chain recombines TRBV11-2 with TRBJ1-1; D is ambiguous. The germline CDR1 and CDR2 sequences are SGHAT and FQNNGV. V gave up 1 base and J gave up 4 bases, with 10 bases separating them. This CDR3 contains 14 residues. CDR3 sequence (DNA): TGTGCCAGCAGCTTAGTTCCGGGGAGCACTGAAGCTTTCTTT. This gives the protein CASSLVPGSTEAFF.

The rearrangement links TRBV10-3 to TRBJ2-1; weak D call: TRBD1 (5 bases). Germline V gene data show CDR1 as ENHRY and CDR2 as SYGVKD. Trimming left V 3 bases short and J 0 bases short, with 9 bases between. The CDR3 is 15 residues long. The CDR3 here is CAISDGRASYNEQFF. The CDR3 DNA reads TGTGCCATCAGTGATGGCAGGGCCTCCTACAATGAGCAGTTCTTC.

This chain uses TRBV21-1 with TRBJ1-5; the table's TRBD1 call for D was not verified on the DNA. TRBV21-1 is an annotated pseudogene. The length of the CDR3 is 16 residues. CDR3 nucleotides: TGTGCCAGCAGCCATAGGGACAGGGGGTTCGGGCAGCCCCAGCATTTT. This codes for CASSHRDRGFGQPQHF.

The gene calls are TRBV5-5 and TRBJ1-2; D gene unclear. The germline gives CDR1 SGHKS, CDR2 YYEKEE (reference sequence). The V end lost 4 bases, the J end lost 4 bases, and 14 bases lay between the germline ends. The CDR3 is 14 residues long. The CDR3 is CASSLSSGLYGYTF. The CDR3 coding sequence is TGTGCCAGCAGCCTGTCTTCTGGCCTCTATGGCTACACCTTC.

V usage is TRBV30 and J usage is TRBJ2-2, with 7 bases that match TRBD2. Germline CDR1 reads GTSNPN; CDR2 reads SVGIG (reference sequence). After removal of 1 base from V and 3 bases from J, the junction contained 5 bases not matched to a gene. There are 15 residues in the CDR3. In DNA, the CDR3 is TGTGCCTGGAGTGCATCGGGGGGATACACCGGGGAGCTGTTTTTT. Protein product: CAWSASGGYTGELFF.

J is TRBJ1-5 and V is TRBV25-1, with 7 bases aligning to TRBD1. From germline, CDR1 is MGHDK and CDR2 SYGVNS. V lost 1 base and J lost 0; bases outside the gene matches: 6. This CDR3 has 17 amino acids. The CDR3 region has the DNA TGTGCCAGCAGTGAATCAGTGGGACAGCTTAGCAATCAGCCCCAGCATTTT. This codes for CASSESVGQLSNQPQHF.